This T cell receptor (beta chain) was sequenced during a study of T cells in tumors after PD-1 blockade. Study background: On average, tumor samples gave around 25,000 TCR templates and some 6,600 unique clonotypes.

Findings and caveats of the study: Some novel exhausted tumor clones appeared in pre-treatment blood, suggesting peripheral recruitment.

For this clone: No antigen is known for it.

This CDR3 has 17 amino acids. V was clipped by 5 bases and J by 5 bases; unmatched bases: 10. The V gene's germline CDR1 is LNHDA and CDR2 SQIVND (reference sequence). The assay was immunoSEQ multiplex PCR, and TCRdb's table has in-frame clones only and misses some. Among 4,000 to 5,500 clones, about 60% were seen once, and the ten largest hold roughly 15%. The chain uses TRBV19 and TRBJ1-5; 12 bases align to TRBD1. Sequencing was performed on tumor tissue, taken after anti-PD-1 treatment. This receptor was obtained from a human donor with basal cell carcinoma. CDR3 sequence: CASSLSRDRGLYQPQHF. The CDR3 DNA sequence: TGTGCCAGTAGTCTCAGCCGGGACAGGGGGCTGTATCAGCCCCAGCATTTT. Full variable domain (remainder filled in from reference TRBV19 and TRBJ1-5): DGGITQSPKYLFRKEGQNVTLSCEQNLNHDAMYWYRQDPGQGLRLIYYSQIVNDFQKGDIAEGYSVSREKKESFPLTVTSAQKNPTAFYLCASSLSRDRGLYQPQHFGDGTRLSIL.